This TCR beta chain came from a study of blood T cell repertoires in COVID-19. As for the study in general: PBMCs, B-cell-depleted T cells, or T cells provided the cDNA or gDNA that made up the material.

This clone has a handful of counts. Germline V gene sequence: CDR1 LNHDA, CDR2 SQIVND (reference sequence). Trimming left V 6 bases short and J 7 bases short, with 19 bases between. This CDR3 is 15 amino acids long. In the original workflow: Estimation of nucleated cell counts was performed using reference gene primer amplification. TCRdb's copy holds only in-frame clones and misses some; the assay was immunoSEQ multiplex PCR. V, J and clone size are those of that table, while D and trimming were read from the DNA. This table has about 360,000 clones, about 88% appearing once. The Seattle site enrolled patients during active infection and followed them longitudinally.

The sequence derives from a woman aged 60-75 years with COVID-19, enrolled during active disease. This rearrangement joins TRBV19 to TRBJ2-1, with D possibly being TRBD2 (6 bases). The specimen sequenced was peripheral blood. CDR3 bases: TGTGCCAGTAGAATAAGTAGACTAGTCGTGAATGAGCAGTTCTTC. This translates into CASRISRLVVNEQFF.